These T cell receptor beta chains were read from a single sample in a study of blood T cells in healthy people across ages. Each CDR3 protein is one row after TCRdb ran MiXCR on the 5' RACE reads. This table holds 550,000 to 750,000 distinct CDR3 sequences, around a fifth found once. The material sequenced was blood. All receptors derive from a man aged 65 to 79 in good health. Each CDR3 is given with its conserved first and last residue. D genes are given only for firm matches. A clone size is listed for some rows: how often the clone was seen (once, few, many), or a class if it is expanded.

CASASTNEKLFF,TGTGCCAGCGCCTCAACTAATGAAAAACTGTTTTTT,TRBJ1-4,many,.,TRBV28
CASSRQGRNIQYF,TGTGCCAGCAGTAGACAGGGGCGAAACATTCAGTACTTC,TRBJ2-4,.,TRBD1,TRBV12-3/TRBV12-4
CSARSYNEQFF,TGCAGTGCTAGATCTTACAATGAGCAGTTCTTC,TRBJ2-1,many,.,TRBV20-1
CSVEEGSETQYF,TGCAGCGTTGAAGAAGGGTCGGAGACCCAGTACTTC,TRBJ2-5,few,.,TRBV29-1
CASSYRENPEGYTF,TGTGCCAGCAGTTACCGGGAAAATCCGGAGGGCTACACCTTC,TRBJ1-2,few,.,TRBV6-6
CASSDPPSYEQYF,TGTGCCAGCAGCGACCCTCCTTCCTACGAGCAGTACTTC,TRBJ2-7,few,.,TRBV12-3/TRBV12-4
CASSSGTGGGEQYF,TGCGCCAGCAGCTCCGGGACAGGGGGGGGAGAGCAGTACTTC,TRBJ2-5,.,TRBD1,TRBV5-1
CASSSGQGIYEQYF,TGTGCCAGCAGTTCTGGACAGGGGATCTACGAGCAGTACTTC,TRBJ2-7,many,TRBD1,TRBV6-5
CATSMGKDSDLSCNVQFF,TGTGCCACCAGCATGGGGAAGGACAGTGACCTATCCTGCAATGTGCAGTTCTTC,TRBJ2-1,.,.,TRBV15
CAIKTGTSLDEQFF,TGTGCCATTAAAACCGGGACTAGCCTGGATGAGCAGTTCTTC,TRBJ2-1,.,TRBD2,TRBV10-3
CASKYGAGEHNEQFF,TGTGCCAGCAAATACGGGGCAGGAGAGCACAATGAGCAGTTCTTC,TRBJ2-1,.,.,TRBV19
CSVEDQRTGQGRKLFF,TGCAGCGTTGAAGATCAAAGGACAGGCCAAGGTCGAAAACTGTTTTTT,TRBJ1-4,few,TRBD1,TRBV29-1
CASNSGGTNTGELFF,TGTGCCAGCAACAGCGGGGGCACGAACACCGGGGAGCTGTTTTTT,TRBJ2-2,few,TRBD2,TRBV2
CASSLYQTSGRLDNEQFF,TGTGCCAGCAGCCTTTACCAGACTAGCGGGAGGTTGGACAATGAGCAGTTCTTC,TRBJ2-1,few,TRBD2,TRBV5-6
CASGSGRVDTQYF,TGTGCCAGCGGAAGCGGGAGGGTAGATACGCAGTATTTT,TRBJ2-3,.,TRBD2,TRBV7-2
CSVVQGYGYTF,TGCAGCGTTGTACAGGGCTATGGCTACACCTTC,TRBJ1-2,few,.,TRBV29-1
CSARADQNQETQYF,TGCAGTGCCAGGGCGGACCAGAACCAAGAGACCCAGTACTTC,TRBJ2-5,.,.,TRBV20-1
CAWSEPGLAGGSTDTQYF,TGTGCCTGGAGTGAGCCGGGACTAGCGGGAGGGAGCACAGATACGCAGTATTTT,TRBJ2-3,few,TRBD2,TRBV30
CASSYSNQGNYDYTF,TGTGCCAGCAGTTACTCGAACCAGGGGAACTATGACTACACCTTC,TRBJ1-2,.,.,TRBV6-5
CASSPTDQNIQYF,TGTGCCAGCAGCCCAACAGATCAAAACATTCAGTACTTC,TRBJ2-4,.,.,TRBV7-9
CSVAESVTGELFF,TGCAGCGTTGCGGAGTCAGTCACCGGGGAGCTGTTTTTT,TRBJ2-2,few,.,TRBV29-1
CASSYSILQTSGANVLTF,TGTGCCAGCAGTTACTCGATTCTCCAAACCTCTGGGGCCAACGTCCTGACTTTC,TRBJ2-6,.,.,TRBV6-5
CASSLRDGGSRHTQYF,TGTGCCAGCAGTTTAAGGGACGGGGGGAGCAGGCATACGCAGTATTTT,TRBJ2-3,.,TRBD2,TRBV12-3/TRBV12-4
CSVASARGEKLFF,TGCAGCGTTGCTAGTGCCCGCGGTGAAAAACTGTTTTTT,TRBJ1-4,.,.,TRBV29-1
CASSRVRGSGNTIYF,TGTGCCAGCAGCCGAGTAAGAGGATCTGGAAACACCATATATTTT,TRBJ1-3,.,.,TRBV3-1
CATRSRATYEQYF,TGTGCCACCAGAAGCAGGGCCACCTACGAGCAGTACTTC,TRBJ2-7,.,.,TRBV24-1
CSFHLLSGFTDTQYF,TGCAGCTTCCACCTGCTCTCAGGCTTCACAGATACGCAGTATTTT,TRBJ2-3,.,.,TRBV29-1
CASSTTGGSETQYF,TGTGCCAGCAGCACAACAGGGGGAAGCGAGACCCAGTACTTC,TRBJ2-5,few,TRBD1,TRBV28
CSARGTGIQETQYF,TGCAGTGCTAGAGGGACAGGGATCCAAGAGACCCAGTACTTC,TRBJ2-5,.,TRBD1,TRBV20-1
CASSPGLDLNEQFF,TGTGCCAGCAGCCCGGGACTAGATCTAAATGAGCAGTTCTTC,TRBJ2-1,few,TRBD2,TRBV11-2
CASSRGQAAQETQYF,TGTGCCAGCTCCCGGGGACAGGCCGCCCAAGAGACCCAGTACTTC,TRBJ2-5,.,TRBD1,TRBV18
CAWSSERSQETQYF,TGTGCCTGGAGTTCGGAGCGCAGCCAAGAGACCCAGTACTTC,TRBJ2-5,many,.,TRBV30
CASLPTGGSGANVQTF,TGTGCCAGCTTACCGACAGGGGGCTCTGGGGCCAACGTCCAGACTTTC,TRBJ2-6,.,TRBD1,TRBV18
CASSQDFTDTQYF,TGCGCCAGCAGCCAAGACTTCACAGATACGCAGTATTTT,TRBJ2-3,.,.,TRBV4-3
CTSSQSGTHSNQPQHF,TGTACCAGCAGCCAATCCGGGACACATAGCAATCAGCCCCAGCATTTT,TRBJ1-5,few,.,TRBV25-1
CSARQAGNTEAFF,TGCAGTGCTAGACAGGCGGGGAACACTGAAGCTTTCTTT,TRBJ1-1,.,.,TRBV20-1
CASSQVSPSGGGASTDTQYF,TGCGCCAGCAGCCAAGTCTCCCCTAGCGGGGGTGGGGCTAGCACAGATACGCAGTATTTT,TRBJ2-3,.,TRBD2,TRBV4-3
CASSLMTGGPGELFF,TGCGCCAGCAGCTTGATGACAGGGGGCCCCGGGGAGCTGTTTTTT,TRBJ2-2,.,TRBD1,TRBV5-1
CATSRGLGLAGHEQYF,TGTGCCACCAGCAGAGGGTTAGGACTAGCGGGACACGAGCAGTACTTC,TRBJ2-7,.,TRBD2,TRBV15
CSAKASGTTNEKLFF,TGCAGTGCTAAAGCCTCGGGGACAACTAATGAAAAACTGTTTTTT,TRBJ1-4,.,.,TRBV20-1
CASTGSVLSSYNEQFF,TGCGCCAGCACGGGGAGCGTTCTAAGCTCCTACAATGAGCAGTTCTTC,TRBJ2-1,few,.,TRBV7-9
CAISESISIISYEQYF,TGTGCCATCAGTGAGTCGATTAGCATTATATCGTACGAGCAGTACTTC,TRBJ2-7,few,.,TRBV10-3
CSQYGGDTQYF,TGCAGTCAGTATGGTGGCGATACGCAGTATTTT,TRBJ2-3,.,.,TRBV20-1
CSARVYSGNTIYF,TGCAGTGCTAGAGTATACTCTGGAAACACCATATATTTT,TRBJ1-3,few,.,TRBV20-1
CSAPRSAANTDTGELFF,TGCAGTGCCCCAAGGTCTGCCGCGAATACGGACACCGGGGAGCTGTTTTTT,TRBJ2-2,few,.,TRBV20-1
CASSAHPGDTQYF,TGTGCCAGCAGCGCCCACCCTGGTGATACGCAGTATTTT,TRBJ2-3,few,.,TRBV14
CSVEGTGKNIQYF,TGCAGCGTTGAGGGGACAGGGAAAAACATTCAGTACTTC,TRBJ2-4,few,TRBD1,TRBV29-1
CASSLGLPNEQYF,TGTGCCAGCAGCTTAGGTCTACCCAACGAGCAGTACTTC,TRBJ2-7,.,.,TRBV7-9
CASSITPQELANGYTF,TGCGCCAGCAGCATCACGCCTCAGGAGTTGGCGAATGGCTACACCTTC,TRBJ1-2,few,.,TRBV5-1
CSASAWGEQYF,TGCAGTGCTAGCGCTTGGGGCGAGCAGTACTTC,TRBJ2-7,few,.,TRBV20-1